This paragraph reports one TCR beta chain. This clonotype was counted ten times or more. Its antigen is still unknown. Per-base quality was not reported, and no clone a single base away is much larger than it. This sample is drawn from a study of T cells in Graves' hyperthyroidism and ophthalmopathy (dated by TCRdb to the late 2010s). At the level of the whole study: Peripheral blood was sampled at the time of initial diagnosis, prior to any treatment. To identify TCR V-J signatures that set the groups apart, the researchers used a discovery cohort of 100 patients, made up of 43 with Graves' ophthalmopathy and 55 to 65 with stable Graves' hyperthyroidism. An independent validation cohort of around 19 hyperthyroidism patients and 17 patients who later progressed to ophthalmopathy tested prospective prediction of ophthalmopathy. The 95 to 100 discovery patients were randomly divided into training and test sets at a 7:3 ratio. The study also compared thyroid tissue and blood T-cell repertoires from about 6 Graves' hyperthyroidism patients. After blood sampling, hyperthyroidism patients were treated with methimazole at a starting dose of 30 mg daily, and ophthalmopathy patients were treated with high-dose intravenous methylprednisolone. The paper reports TCR Vbeta CDR3 sequencing of some 140 peripheral blood samples: some 44 ophthalmopathy, about 75 hyperthyroidism and 17 progressor patients.

What the authors observed across the whole study: In validation, the model predicted progression to ophthalmopathy with over 60% sensitivity and about 73% specificity, a median of 6.5 months before onset. Most expanded thyroid clonotypes (frequency above 0.001) were also found in blood, which suggests that blood repertoires may mirror thyroid immune responses. No statistical method was used to set the sample size in advance, and investigators knew the group allocation. A 13 V-J signature model separated ophthalmopathy from stable hyperthyroidism, with 87.88% sensitivity and just under 84% specificity in cross-validation and 80%/75% in testing.

The TCR beta CDR3 regions were amplified from RNA transcripts. The TCR CDR3 was subjected to a first round of RT-PCR using the HTBI primer set and the Qiagen OneStep RT-PCR kit. Libraries were constructed in a second round of multiplex PCR, after which size selection and purification were carried out. Libraries were sequenced paired-end with 100 bp reads on an Illumina HiSeq2000. The authors' pipeline ran thus. SOAPnuke was used to process the raw data, throwing out any read that contained adapters or uncalled bases, had a mean Phred below 15, or lacked an exact constant-primer or identifier match. COPE v1.2.5 was used to merge high-quality paired reads, and clonotypes were defined as unique nucleotide sequences. MiTCR v1.1 was used to align the clonotypes against IMGT TRBV, TRBD and TRBJ reference segments. Only V-J combinations with frequency above 0.0001, covering 98% to 99.2% of repertoires, were analysed. A TCS score was defined as the ratio of F50 (clonal expansion) to E x V (chaos), with BLOSUM62-based TCRdist applied between CDR3 peptides within each V-J. Welch's t-statistics and random forest reduced roughly 530 V-J features to roughly 13, which were used in a naive Bayes classifier (R e1071). TCRdb cleaned the public reads at Q25 with fastp, built clones with MiXCR and kept in-frame beta chains. Rows with one shared CDR3 protein collapse into an entry with the most common genes and DNA. Clone size and V and J calls follow TCRdb, not the original study. This sample comprises about 700,000 distinct CDR3 sequences, approximately 14% of them detected only once. About 10% of the sample is held by the ten biggest clonotypes.

A patient counted as having stable Graves' hyperthyroidism if no progression to ophthalmopathy occurred over 18 months of follow-up. Hyperthyroidism patients were aged 18 to 65 years and newly diagnosed, with disease duration of less than 2 months. Patients with uncontrolled infections, other autoimmune diseases, pregnancy or lactation were excluded. Diagnoses were established on the basis of clinical symptoms, serum thyroxine and TRAb, thyroid ultrasound, and orbital computed tomography. PBMCs were isolated from 10 ml of fresh peripheral blood by Ficoll-Paque density gradient centrifugation. Total RNA was extracted with Trizol reagent, and quality was checked on an Agilent 2100 Bioanalyzer. From a lookup of the germline V gene, CDR1 and CDR2 are SGHTA and FQGNSA. The CDR3, cysteine through phenylalanine, is 16 amino acids long. Just CDR3 DNA is preserved here, 48 bases in frame from base 1. The trim is 5 bases for V and 2 bases for J, with a gap of 19 bases between the germline ends.

The rearrangement combines TRBV7-2 with TRBJ2-7; the D gene identity is not certain. Sequencing was done on a sample of blood. This sequence originates from a woman under 30 with Graves' hyperthyroidism. In nucleotide form, the sequence is TGTGCCAGCAGCGGCGAGCTGGCCCTGGCTGCCTACGAGCAGTACTTC. Translated, this is CASSGELALAAYEQYF. With the portions outside the CDR3 filled from the reference TRBV7-2 and TRBJ2-7 genes, the complete variable region becomes GAGVSQSPSNKVTEKGKDVELRCDPISGHTALYWYRQSLGQGLEFLIYFQGNSAPDKSGLPSDRFSAERTGGSVSTLTIQRTQQEDSAVYLCASSGELALAAYEQYFGPGTRLTVT.